What follows describes a single T cell receptor beta chain. The data belong to a study of T cell changes during pregnancy in multiple sclerosis. The repertoire was sequenced with immunoSEQ multiplex PCR; TCRdb's copy has only in-frame clones and lacks some. The sample includes 40,000 to 45,000 clones, about 89% of them seen just once. CDR3 length: 12 amino acids. The germline gives CDR1 SEHNR, CDR2 FQNEAQ (reference sequence). V gave up 3 bases and J gave up 4 bases, with 5 bases separating them. The starting material was CD4+ T cells from peripheral blood mononuclear cells, obtained before pregnancy. This TCR came from a female donor with multiple sclerosis, enrolled in a pregnancy study. V usage is TRBV7-9 and J usage is TRBJ2-3; no clear D. DNA for the CDR3: TGTGCCAGCAGCTTTAACTCAGATACGCAGTATTTT. Protein product: CASSFNSDTQYF. Combining the CDR3 with reference TRBV7-9 and TRBJ2-3 gives the whole variable domain DTGVSQNPRHKITKRGQNVTFRCDPISEHNRLYWYRQTLGQGPEFLTYFQNEAQLEKSRLLSDRFSAERPKGSFSTLEIQRTEQGDSAMYLCASSFNSDTQYFGPGTRLTVL.